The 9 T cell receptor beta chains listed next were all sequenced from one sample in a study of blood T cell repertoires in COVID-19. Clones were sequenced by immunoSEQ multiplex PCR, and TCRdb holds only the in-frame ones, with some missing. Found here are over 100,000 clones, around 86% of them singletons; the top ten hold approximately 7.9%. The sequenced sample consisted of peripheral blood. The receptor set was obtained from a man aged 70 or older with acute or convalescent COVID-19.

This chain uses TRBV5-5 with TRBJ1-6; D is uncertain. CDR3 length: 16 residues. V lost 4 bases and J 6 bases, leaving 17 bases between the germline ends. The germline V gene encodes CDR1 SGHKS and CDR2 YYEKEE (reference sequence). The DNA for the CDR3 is TGTGCCAGCAGCACGTGGCAGGCTAAAGTTAATTCACCCCTCCACTTT. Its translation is CASSTWQAKVNSPLHF.

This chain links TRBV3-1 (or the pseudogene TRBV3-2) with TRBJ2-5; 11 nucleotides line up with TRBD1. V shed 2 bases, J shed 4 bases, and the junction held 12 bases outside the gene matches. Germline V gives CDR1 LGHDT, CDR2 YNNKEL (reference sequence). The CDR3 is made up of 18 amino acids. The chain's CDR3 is CASSQRTGGILWVETQYF. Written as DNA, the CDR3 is TGTGCCAGCAGCCAACGGACAGGGGGCATTTTGTGGGTAGAGACCCAGTACTTC.

Written as DNA, the CDR3 is TGCGCCAGCAGCCATCAGCGGGGGGATTACAATGAGCAGTTCTTC. This sequence encodes CASSHQRGDYNEQFF. V and J are TRBV4-1 and TRBJ2-1; TRBD2 matches at 9 bases. V trimming: 3 bases; J trimming: 4 bases; junction bases outside the gene matches: 4. CDR3 size: 15 residues. From germline, CDR1 is MGHRA and CDR2 YSYEKL.

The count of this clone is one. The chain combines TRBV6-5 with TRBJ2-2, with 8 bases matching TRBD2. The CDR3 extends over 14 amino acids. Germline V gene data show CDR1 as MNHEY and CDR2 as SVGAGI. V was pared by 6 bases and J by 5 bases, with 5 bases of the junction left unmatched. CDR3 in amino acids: CASRLGLDTGELFF. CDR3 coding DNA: TGTGCCAGCAGATTGGGACTAGATACCGGGGAGCTGTTTTTT.

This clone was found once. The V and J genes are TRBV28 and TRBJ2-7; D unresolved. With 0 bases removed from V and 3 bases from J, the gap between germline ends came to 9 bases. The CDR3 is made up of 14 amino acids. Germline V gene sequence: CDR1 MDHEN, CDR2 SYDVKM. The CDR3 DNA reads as TGTGCCAGCAGTTTATGGCGGAGCCACTACGAGCAGTACTTC. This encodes CASSLWRSHYEQYF.

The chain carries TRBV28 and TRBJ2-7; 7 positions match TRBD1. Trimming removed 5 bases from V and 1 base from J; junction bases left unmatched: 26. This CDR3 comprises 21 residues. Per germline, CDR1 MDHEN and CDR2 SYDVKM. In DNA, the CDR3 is TGTGCCAGCAGTCCAATATACCCCGGGACAGACTTTGCCACCTATTCCTACGAGCAGTACTTC. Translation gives CASSPIYPGTDFATYSYEQYF. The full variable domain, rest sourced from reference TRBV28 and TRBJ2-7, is DVKVTQSSRYLVKRTGEKVFLECVQDMDHENMFWYRQDPGLGLRLIYFSYDVKMKEKGDIPEGYSVSREKKERFSLILESASTNQTSMYLCASSPIYPGTDFATYSYEQYFGPGTRLTVT.

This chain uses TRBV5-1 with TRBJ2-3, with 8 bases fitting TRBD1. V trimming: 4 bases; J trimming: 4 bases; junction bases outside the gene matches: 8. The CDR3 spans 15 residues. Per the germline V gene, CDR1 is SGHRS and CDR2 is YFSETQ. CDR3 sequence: CASSRGQALADTQYF. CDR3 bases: TGCGCCAGCAGCCGGGGACAGGCCCTGGCAGATACGCAGTATTTT.

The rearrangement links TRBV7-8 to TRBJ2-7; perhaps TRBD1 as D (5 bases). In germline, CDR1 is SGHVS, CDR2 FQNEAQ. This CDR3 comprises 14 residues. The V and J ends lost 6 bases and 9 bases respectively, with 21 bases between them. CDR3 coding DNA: TGTGCCAGCAGTCCTGGAAAAGGGGTTGGTGGGCAGTACTTC. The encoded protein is CASSPGKGVGGQYF. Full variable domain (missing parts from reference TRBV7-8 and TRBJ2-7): GAGVSQSPRYKVAKRGQDVALRCDPISGHVSLFWYQQALGQGPEFLTYFQNEAQLDKSGLPSDRFFAERPEGSVSTLKIQRTQQEDSAVYLCASSPGKGVGGQYFGPGTRLTVT.

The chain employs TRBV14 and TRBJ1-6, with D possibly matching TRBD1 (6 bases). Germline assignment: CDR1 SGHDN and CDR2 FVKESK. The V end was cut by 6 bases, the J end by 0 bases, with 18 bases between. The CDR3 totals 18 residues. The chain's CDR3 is CASSRAQIGGSYNSPLHF. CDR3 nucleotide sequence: TGTGCCAGCAGTCGGGCCCAAATAGGGGGCTCCTATAATTCACCCCTCCACTTT. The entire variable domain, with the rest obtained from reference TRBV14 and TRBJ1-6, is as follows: EAGVTQFPSHSVIEKGQTVTLRCDPISGHDNLYWYRRVMGKEIKFLLHFVKESKQDESGMPNNRFLAERTGGTYSTLKVQPAELEDSGVYFCASSRAQIGGSYNSPLHFGNGTRLTVT.